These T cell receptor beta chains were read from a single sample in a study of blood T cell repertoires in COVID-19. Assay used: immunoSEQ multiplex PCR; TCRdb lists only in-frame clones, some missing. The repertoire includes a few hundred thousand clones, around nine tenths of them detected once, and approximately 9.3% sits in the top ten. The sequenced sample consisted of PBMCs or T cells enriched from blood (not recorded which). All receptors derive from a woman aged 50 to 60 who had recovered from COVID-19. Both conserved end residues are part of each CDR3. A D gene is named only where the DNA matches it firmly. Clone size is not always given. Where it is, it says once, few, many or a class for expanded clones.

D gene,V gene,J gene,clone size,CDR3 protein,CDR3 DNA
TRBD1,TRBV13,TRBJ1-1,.,CASSAGTGGSTEAFF,TGTGCCAGCAGCGCAGGGACAGGGGGTAGCACTGAAGCTTTCTTT
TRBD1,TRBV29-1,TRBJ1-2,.,CSVDPQGRGGYTF,TGCAGCGTTGACCCACAGGGGAGAGGAGGCTACACCTTC
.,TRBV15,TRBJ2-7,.,CATSRVVSYEQYF,TGTGCCACCAGCAGAGTAGTCTCCTACGAGCAGTACTTC
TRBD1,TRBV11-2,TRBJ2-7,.,CASSSTLTGGLHEQYF,TGTGCCAGCAGCTCAACACTGACAGGGGGCCTCCACGAGCAGTACTTC
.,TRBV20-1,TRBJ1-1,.,CSADYGGTFF,TGCAGTGCTGATTACGGGGGGACTTTCTTT
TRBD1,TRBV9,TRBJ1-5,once,CASSPRDRSDGSNQPQHF,TGTGCCAGCAGCCCTCGGGACAGATCGGATGGAAGCAATCAGCCCCAGCATTTT
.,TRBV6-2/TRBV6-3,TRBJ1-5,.,CASSYPPQLGGNQPQHF,TGTGCCAGCAGTTACCCTCCGCAATTGGGCGGGAATCAGCCCCAGCATTTT
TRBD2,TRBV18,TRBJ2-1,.,CASSPLLKTSGGALEQFF,TGTGCCAGCTCACCCCTCCTCAAAACTAGCGGGGGGGCCCTTGAGCAGTTCTTC
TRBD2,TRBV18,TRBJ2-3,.,CASSPPSRAGGGDTQYF,TGTGCCAGCTCACCACCGTCACGAGCGGGGGGTGGAGATACGCAGTATTTT
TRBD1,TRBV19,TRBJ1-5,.,CASNPDRGQPQHF,TGTGCCAGTAACCCGGACAGGGGTCAGCCCCAGCATTTT
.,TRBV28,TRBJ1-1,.,CASGLRRGLTEAFF,TGTGCCAGCGGTCTAAGGCGGGGGCTGACTGAAGCTTTCTTT
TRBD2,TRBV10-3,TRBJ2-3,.,CAISGTSGGTQYF,TGTGCCATCAGTGGAACTAGCGGGGGGACGCAGTATTTT
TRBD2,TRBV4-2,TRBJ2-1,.,CASSHLAGGQYNEQFF,TGTGCCAGCAGCCATTTGGCGGGGGGCCAGTACAATGAGCAGTTCTTC
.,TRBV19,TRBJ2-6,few,CASSITSSGANVLTF,TGTGCCAGTAGTATAACCAGCTCTGGGGCCAACGTCCTGACTTTC
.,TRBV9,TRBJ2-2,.,CASSVGPPGRDTGELFF,TGTGCCAGCAGCGTAGGGCCCCCTGGCAGGGACACCGGGGAGCTGTTTTTT
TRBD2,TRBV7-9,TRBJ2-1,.,CASSLARLAGGPVEQFF,TGTGCCAGCAGCTTAGCGAGGTTAGCGGGGGGGCCTGTTGAGCAGTTCTTC
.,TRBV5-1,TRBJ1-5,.,CASSWAASPGNQPQHF,TGCGCCAGCAGCTGGGCCGCGTCGCCCGGCAATCAGCCCCAGCATTTT
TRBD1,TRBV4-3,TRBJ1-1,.,CASSQAGTGFLTEAFF,TGCGCCAGCAGCCAAGCCGGGACAGGATTTCTGACTGAAGCTTTCTTT
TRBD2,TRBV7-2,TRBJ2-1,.,CASRGLASNEQFF,TGTGCCAGCAGGGGACTAGCGTCCAATGAGCAGTTCTTC
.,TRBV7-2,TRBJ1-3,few,CASSIGRGNTIYF,TGTGCCAGCAGCATAGGGCGGGGAAACACCATATATTTT
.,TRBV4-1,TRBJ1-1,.,CASSPRGTANTEAFF,TGCGCCAGCAGCCCTCGTGGAACAGCAAACACTGAAGCTTTCTTT
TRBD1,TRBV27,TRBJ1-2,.,CASRQTGSLGYTF,TGTGCCAGCAGGCAGACAGGGTCTCTTGGCTACACCTTC
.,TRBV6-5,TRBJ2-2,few,CASILLAGTGELFF,TGTGCCAGCATCCTGCTGGCTGGCACCGGGGAGCTGTTTTTT